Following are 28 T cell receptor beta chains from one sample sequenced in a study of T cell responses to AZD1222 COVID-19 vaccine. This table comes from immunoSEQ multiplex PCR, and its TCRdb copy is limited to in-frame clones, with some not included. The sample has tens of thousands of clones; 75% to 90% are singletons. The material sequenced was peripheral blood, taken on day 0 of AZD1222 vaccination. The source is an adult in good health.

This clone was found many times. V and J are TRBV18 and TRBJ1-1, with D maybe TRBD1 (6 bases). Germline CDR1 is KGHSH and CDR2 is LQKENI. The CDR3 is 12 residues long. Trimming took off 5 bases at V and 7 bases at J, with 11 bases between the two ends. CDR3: CASSAGAVEAFF. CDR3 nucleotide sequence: TGTGCCAGCTCAGCAGGGGCGGTTGAAGCTTTCTTT.

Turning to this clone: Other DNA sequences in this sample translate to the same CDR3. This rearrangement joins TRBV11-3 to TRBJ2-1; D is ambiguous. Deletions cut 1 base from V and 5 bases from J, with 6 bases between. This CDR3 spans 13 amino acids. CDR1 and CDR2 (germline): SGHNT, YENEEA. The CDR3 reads CASSLGRNNEQFF. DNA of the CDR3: TGTGCCAGCAGCTTAGGAAGAAACAATGAGCAGTTCTTC.

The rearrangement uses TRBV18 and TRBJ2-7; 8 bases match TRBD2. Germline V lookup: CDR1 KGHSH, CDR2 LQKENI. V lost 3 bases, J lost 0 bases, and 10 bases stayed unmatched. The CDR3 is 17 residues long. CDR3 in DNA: TGTGCCAGCTCACCGGGCGTTTCAGCGGGAGACTCCTACGAGCAGTACTTC. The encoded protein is CASSPGVSAGDSYEQYF.

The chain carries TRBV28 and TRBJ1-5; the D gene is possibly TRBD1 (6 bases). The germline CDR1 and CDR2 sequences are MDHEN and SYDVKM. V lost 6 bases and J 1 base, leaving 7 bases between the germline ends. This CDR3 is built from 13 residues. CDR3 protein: CASRTGSNQPQHF. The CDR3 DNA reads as TGTGCCAGCAGGACAGGCAGCAATCAGCCCCAGCATTTT.

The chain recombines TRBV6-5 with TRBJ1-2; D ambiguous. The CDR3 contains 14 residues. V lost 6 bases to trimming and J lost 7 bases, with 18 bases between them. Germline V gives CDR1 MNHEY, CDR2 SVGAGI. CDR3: CASSLGRVRSGYTF. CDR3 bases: TGTGCCAGCAGCCTCGGGAGGGTTCGGAGTGGCTACACCTTC.

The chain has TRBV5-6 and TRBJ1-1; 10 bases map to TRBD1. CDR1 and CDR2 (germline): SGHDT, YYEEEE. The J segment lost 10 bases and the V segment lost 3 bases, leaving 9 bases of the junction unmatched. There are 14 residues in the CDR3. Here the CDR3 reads CASSWGTGEVGAFF. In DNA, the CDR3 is TGTGCCAGCAGCTGGGGGACAGGGGAGGTGGGAGCTTTCTTT.

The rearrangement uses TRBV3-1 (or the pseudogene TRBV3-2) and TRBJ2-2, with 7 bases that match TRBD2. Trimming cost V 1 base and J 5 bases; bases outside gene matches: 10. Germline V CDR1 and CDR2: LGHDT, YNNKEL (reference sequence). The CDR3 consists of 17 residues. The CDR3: CASSQGAGVGGTGELFF. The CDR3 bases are TGTGCCAGCAGCCAAGGGGCGGGAGTAGGTGGGACCGGGGAGCTGTTTTTT.

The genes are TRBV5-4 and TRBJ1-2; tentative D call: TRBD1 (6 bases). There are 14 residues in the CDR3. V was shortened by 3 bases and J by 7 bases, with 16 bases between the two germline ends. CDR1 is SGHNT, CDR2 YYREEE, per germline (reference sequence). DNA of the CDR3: TGTGCCAGCAGCTCCGTAGACAGGCCGCGTGGCTACACCTTC. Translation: CASSSVDRPRGYTF. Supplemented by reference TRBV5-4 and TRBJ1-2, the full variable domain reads ETGVTQSPTHLIKTRGQQVTLRCSSQSGHNTVSWYQQALGQGPQFIFQYYREEENGRGNFPPRFSGLQFPNYSSELNVNALELDDSALYLCASSSVDRPRGYTFGSGTRLTVV.

The CDR3 spells CASRLVGSDSPLHF. The DNA of the CDR3 is TGTGCCAGCAGACTAGTAGGGTCTGATTCACCCCTCCACTTT. This chain connects TRBV7-9 to TRBJ1-6, with D unresolved. Germline values: CDR1 SEHNR, CDR2 FQNEAQ (reference sequence). The CDR3 is 14 amino acids. The germline V and J ends were trimmed by 6 bases and 8 bases, with 14 bases remaining between them. The variable domain in full, with the rest retrieved from reference TRBV7-9 and TRBJ1-6, is DTGVSQNPRHKITKRGQNVTFRCDPISEHNRLYWYRQTLGQGPEFLTYFQNEAQLEKSRLLSDRFSAERPKGSFSTLEIQRTEQGDSAMYLCASRLVGSDSPLHFGNGTRLTVT.

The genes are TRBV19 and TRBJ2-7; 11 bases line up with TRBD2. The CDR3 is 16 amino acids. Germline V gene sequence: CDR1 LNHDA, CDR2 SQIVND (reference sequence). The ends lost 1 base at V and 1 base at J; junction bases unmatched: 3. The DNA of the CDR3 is TGTGCCAGTAGTATAGGTACTAGCGGGAGATCCTACGAGCAGTACTTC. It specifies CASSIGTSGRSYEQYF.

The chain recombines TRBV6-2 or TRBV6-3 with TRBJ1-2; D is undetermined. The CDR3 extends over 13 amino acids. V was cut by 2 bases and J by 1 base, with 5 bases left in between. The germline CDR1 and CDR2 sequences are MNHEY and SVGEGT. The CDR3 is CASSYGINYGYTF. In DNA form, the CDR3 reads TGTGCCAGCAGTTACGGGATTAACTATGGCTACACCTTC.

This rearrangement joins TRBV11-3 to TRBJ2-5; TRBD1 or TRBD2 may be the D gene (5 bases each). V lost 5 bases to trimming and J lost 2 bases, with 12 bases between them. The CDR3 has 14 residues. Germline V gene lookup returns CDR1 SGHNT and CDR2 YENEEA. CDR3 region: CASSPRDEQETQYF. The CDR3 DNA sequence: TGTGCCAGCAGCCCCCGGGACGAACAAGAGACCCAGTACTTC.

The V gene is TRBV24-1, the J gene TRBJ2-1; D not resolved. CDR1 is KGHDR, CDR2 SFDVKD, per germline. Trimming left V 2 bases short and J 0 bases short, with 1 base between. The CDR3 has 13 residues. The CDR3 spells CATSDSSYNEQFF. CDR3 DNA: TGTGCCACCAGTGATTCCTCCTACAATGAGCAGTTCTTC.

The CDR3: CASSQEEEDTEAFF. Here the CDR3 DNA reads TGCGCCAGCAGCCAAGAGGAGGAGGACACTGAAGCTTTCTTT. This chain connects TRBV4-3 to TRBJ1-1; D unclear. Trimming took 0 bases from V and 3 from J, leaving 8 bases between them. Germline V gene lookup returns CDR1 LGHNA and CDR2 YSLEER. The length of the CDR3 is 14 residues.

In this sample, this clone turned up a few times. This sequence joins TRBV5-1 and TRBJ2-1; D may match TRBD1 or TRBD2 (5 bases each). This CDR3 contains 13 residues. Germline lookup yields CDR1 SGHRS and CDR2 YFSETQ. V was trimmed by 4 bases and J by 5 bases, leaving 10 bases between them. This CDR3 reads CASSQGPNNEQFF. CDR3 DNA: TGCGCCAGCAGCCAGGGACCTAACAATGAGCAGTTCTTC.

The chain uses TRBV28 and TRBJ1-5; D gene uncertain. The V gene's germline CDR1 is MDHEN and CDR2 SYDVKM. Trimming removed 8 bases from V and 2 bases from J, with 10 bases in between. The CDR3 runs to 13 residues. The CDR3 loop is CASQRGGNQPQHF. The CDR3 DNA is TGTGCCAGCCAACGGGGAGGCAATCAGCCCCAGCATTTT.

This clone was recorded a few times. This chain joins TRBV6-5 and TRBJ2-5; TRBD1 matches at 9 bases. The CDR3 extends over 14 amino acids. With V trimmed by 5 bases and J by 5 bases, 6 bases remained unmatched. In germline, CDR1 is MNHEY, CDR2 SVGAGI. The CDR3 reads CASSTDRGRETQYF. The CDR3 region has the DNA TGTGCCAGCAGTACGGACAGGGGACGTGAGACCCAGTACTTC.

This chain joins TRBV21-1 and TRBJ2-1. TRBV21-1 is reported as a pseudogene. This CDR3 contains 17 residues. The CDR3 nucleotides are TGTGCCAGCAGCATTCGTGACCGGGACGGCAATGTGGATGAGCAGTTCTTC. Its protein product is CASSIRDRDGNVDEQFF.

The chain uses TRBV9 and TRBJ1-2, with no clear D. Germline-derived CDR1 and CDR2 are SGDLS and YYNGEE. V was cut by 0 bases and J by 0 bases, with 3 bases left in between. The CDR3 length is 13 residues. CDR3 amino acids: CASSVGTNYGYTF. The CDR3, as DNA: TGTGCCAGCAGCGTAGGGACTAACTATGGCTACACCTTC. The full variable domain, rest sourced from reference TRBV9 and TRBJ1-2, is DSGVTQTPKHLITATGQRVTLRCSPRSGDLSVYWYQQSLDQGLQFLIQYYNGEERAKGNILERFSAQQFPDLHSELNLSSLELGDSALYFCASSVGTNYGYTFGSGTRLTVV.

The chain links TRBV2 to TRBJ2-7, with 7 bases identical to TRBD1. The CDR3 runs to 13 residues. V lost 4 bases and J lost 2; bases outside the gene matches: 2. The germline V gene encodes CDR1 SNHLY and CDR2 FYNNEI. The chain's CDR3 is CASSGDSPYEQYF. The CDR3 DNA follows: TGTGCCAGCAGTGGGGACAGTCCCTACGAGCAGTACTTC.

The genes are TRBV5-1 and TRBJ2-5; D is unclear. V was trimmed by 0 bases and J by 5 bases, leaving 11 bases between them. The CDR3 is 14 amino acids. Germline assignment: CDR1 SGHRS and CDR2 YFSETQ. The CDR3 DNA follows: TGCGCCAGCAGCTTGGGGGATAGCACGGAGACCCAGTACTTC. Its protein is CASSLGDSTETQYF.

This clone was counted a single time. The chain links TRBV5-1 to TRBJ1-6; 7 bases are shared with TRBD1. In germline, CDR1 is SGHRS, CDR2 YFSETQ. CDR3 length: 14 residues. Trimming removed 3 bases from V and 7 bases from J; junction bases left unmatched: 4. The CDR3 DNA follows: TGCGCCAGCAGCTCCGACAGGGAGAATTCACCCCTCCACTTT. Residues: CASSSDRENSPLHF.

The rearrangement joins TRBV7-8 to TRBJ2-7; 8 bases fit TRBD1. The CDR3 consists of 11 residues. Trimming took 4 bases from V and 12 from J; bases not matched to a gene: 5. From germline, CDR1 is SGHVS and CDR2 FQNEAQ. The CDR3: CASSSGQGPYF. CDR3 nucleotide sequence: TGTGCCAGCAGCTCCGGACAGGGTCCGTACTTC.

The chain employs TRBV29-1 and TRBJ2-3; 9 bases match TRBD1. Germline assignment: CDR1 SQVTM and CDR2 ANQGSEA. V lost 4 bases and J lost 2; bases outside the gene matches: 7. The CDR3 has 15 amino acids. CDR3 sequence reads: CSVGEGQGLTDTQYF. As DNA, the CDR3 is TGCAGCGTTGGGGAGGGACAGGGACTCACAGATACGCAGTATTTT.

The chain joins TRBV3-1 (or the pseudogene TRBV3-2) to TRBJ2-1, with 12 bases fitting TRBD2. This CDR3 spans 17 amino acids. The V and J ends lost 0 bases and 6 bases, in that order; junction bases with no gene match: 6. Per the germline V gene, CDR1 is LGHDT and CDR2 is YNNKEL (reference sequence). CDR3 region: CASSQELAGGLFNEQFF. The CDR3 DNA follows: TGTGCCAGCAGCCAAGAACTAGCGGGAGGATTGTTCAATGAGCAGTTCTTC.

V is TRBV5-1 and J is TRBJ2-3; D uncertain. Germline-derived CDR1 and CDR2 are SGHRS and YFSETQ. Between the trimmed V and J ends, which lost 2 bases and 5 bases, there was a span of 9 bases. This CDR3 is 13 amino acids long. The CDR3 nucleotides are TGCGCCAGCAGCTTATATTTGGAAGATACGCAGTATTTT. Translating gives CASSLYLEDTQYF.

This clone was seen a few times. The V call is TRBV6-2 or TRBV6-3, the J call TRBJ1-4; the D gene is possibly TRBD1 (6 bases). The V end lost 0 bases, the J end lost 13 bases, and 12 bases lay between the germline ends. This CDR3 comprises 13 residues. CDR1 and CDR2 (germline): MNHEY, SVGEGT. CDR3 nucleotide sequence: TGTGCCAGCAGTTACTCCGCCGACAGGATACTGTTTTTT. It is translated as CASSYSADRILFF.

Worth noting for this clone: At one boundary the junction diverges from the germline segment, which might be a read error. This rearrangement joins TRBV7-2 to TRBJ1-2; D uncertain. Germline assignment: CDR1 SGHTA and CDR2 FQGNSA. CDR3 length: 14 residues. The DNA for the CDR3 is TGTGCCAGCAGTTTAGAGGGCAGTAACTATGGCTACACCTTC. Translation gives CASSLEGSNYGYTF.